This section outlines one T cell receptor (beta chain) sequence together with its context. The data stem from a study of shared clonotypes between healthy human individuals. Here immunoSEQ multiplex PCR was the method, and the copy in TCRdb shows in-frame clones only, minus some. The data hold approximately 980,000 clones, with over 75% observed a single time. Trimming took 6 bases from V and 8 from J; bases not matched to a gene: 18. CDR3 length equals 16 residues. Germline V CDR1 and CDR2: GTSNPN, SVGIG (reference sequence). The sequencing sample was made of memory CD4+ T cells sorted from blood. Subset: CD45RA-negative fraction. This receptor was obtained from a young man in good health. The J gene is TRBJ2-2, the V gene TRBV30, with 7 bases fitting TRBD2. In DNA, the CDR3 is TGTGCCTGCAACCCCGCAGGCGGGAGAATGGTGGGGGAGCTGTTTTTT. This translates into CACNPAGGRMVGELFF.